Following are 20 T cell receptor beta chains from one sample sequenced in a study of OX40 agonist ivuxolimab in advanced cancers. The data were produced by immunoSEQ multiplex PCR, yet TCRdb's version contains in-frame clones alone and is incomplete. Among roughly 120,000 clones listed, 85% to 90% were seen once. This specimen was CD4+ or CD8+ T cells sorted from blood, taken in a trial of the OX40 agonist ivuxolimab. Receptor source: an adult with an advanced solid tumor such as melanoma, head and neck, liver or kidney cancer.

This clone has just one count. The chain uses TRBV18 and TRBJ2-7; no clear D gene. V lost 2 bases and J 0 bases, leaving 11 bases between the germline ends. The germline V gene has CDR1 KGHSH and CDR2 LQKENI. The CDR3 consists of 15 residues. The CDR3 spells CASSPVSRNSYEQYF. The CDR3 DNA follows: TGTGCCAGCTCACCAGTTTCGCGGAACTCCTACGAGCAGTACTTC. The full variable domain, its missing parts supplied by reference TRBV18 and TRBJ2-7, is NAGVMQNPRHLVRRRGQEARLRCSPMKGHSHVYWYRQLPEEGLKFMVYLQKENIIDESGMPKERFSAEFPKEGPSILRIQQVVRGDSAAYFCASSPVSRNSYEQYFGPGTRLTVT.

This chain uses TRBV7-8 with TRBJ2-6; D call uncertain. The CDR3 runs to 15 residues. Germline V gene lookup returns CDR1 SGHVS and CDR2 FQNEAQ. Deletions cut 1 base from V and 2 bases from J, with 6 bases between. The CDR3 loop is CASSLGFTGANVLTF. The DNA for the CDR3 is TGTGCCAGCAGCTTAGGCTTTACTGGGGCCAACGTCCTGACTTTC.

The chain couples TRBV18 to TRBJ2-6; possible D gene TRBD1, 5 bases. V lost 3 bases and J 2 bases, leaving 17 bases between the germline ends. Germline CDR1 KGHSH, CDR2 LQKENI. This CDR3 is built from 18 residues. The CDR3 DNA follows: TGTGCCAGCTCACCTAGTAGCCAGGGCCTCACTGGGGCCAACGTCCTGACTTTC. Protein sequence: CASSPSSQGLTGANVLTF.

The chain is built from TRBV28 and TRBJ1-2; 10 bases agree with TRBD1. The CDR3 is 14 residues long. Germline V gives CDR1 MDHEN, CDR2 SYDVKM. The J segment lost 6 bases and the V segment lost 5 bases, leaving 6 bases of the junction unmatched. CDR3 sequence (DNA): TGTGCCAGCAGTCTCCAGACAGGGGGCAATGGCTACACCTTC. As protein: CASSLQTGGNGYTF.

This chain connects TRBV7-3 to TRBJ1-6; tentatively, D is TRBD1 (5 bases). Trimming stripped 6 bases from V and 6 bases from J, with 18 bases between. CDR3 size: 16 residues. The germline CDR1 and CDR2 sequences are SGHTA and FQGTGA. DNA of the CDR3: TGTGCCAGCAGTGCGGGACCCCCAAATGTTAATTCACCCCTCCACTTT. Protein sequence: CASSAGPPNVNSPLHF.

The chain has TRBV19 and TRBJ2-2; 15 nucleotides match TRBD2. Unmatched junction bases numbered 11, after V lost 6 bases and J lost 3 bases. From germline, CDR1 is LNHDA and CDR2 SQIVND (reference sequence). The CDR3 covers 19 residues. The chain's CDR3 is CASRPGLAGGRADTGELFF. The CDR3 region has the DNA TGTGCCAGTAGGCCGGGACTAGCGGGGGGCAGGGCCGACACCGGGGAGCTGTTTTTT.

V usage is TRBV28 and J usage is TRBJ1-1; D might be TRBD1 (6 bases). The CDR3 has 15 amino acids. Trimming stripped 5 bases from V and 4 bases from J, with 17 bases between. Per the germline V gene, CDR1 is MDHEN and CDR2 is SYDVKM. CDR3 sequence: CASSPLTGYGTEAFF. The DNA of the CDR3 is TGTGCCAGCAGTCCCCTCACAGGGTATGGCACTGAAGCTTTCTTT.

In this sample, this clone turned up once. The chain carries TRBV10-3 and TRBJ2-2; TRBD1 aligns across 7 bases. This CDR3 has 15 amino acids. Germline-derived CDR1 and CDR2 are ENHRY and SYGVKD. V was clipped by 3 bases and J by 2 bases; unmatched bases: 3. For the CDR3, the DNA is TGTGCCATCAGTGACGGGACAGCCAACACCGGGGAGCTGTTTTTT. Protein: CAISDGTANTGELFF.

The genes are TRBV27 and TRBJ1-5, with a tentative D call TRBD1 (6 bases). V lost 6 bases and J lost 1, with 19 bases in between. Germline V CDR1 and CDR2: MNHEY, SMNVEV (reference sequence). The CDR3 runs 17 residues. The CDR3 region is CASRQGRTVVSNQPQHF. CDR3 sequence (DNA): TGTGCCAGCAGACAGGGCAGGACCGTGGTAAGCAATCAGCCCCAGCATTTT.

This clone has a handful of counts. The chain couples TRBV9 to TRBJ1-6; 10 bases match TRBD1. Germline lookup yields CDR1 SGDLS and CDR2 YYNGEE. Trimming at V came to 4 bases and at J to 9 bases, leaving 4 bases not matched to a gene. The CDR3 runs to 14 residues. The CDR3 reads CASSTGTGVSPLHF. The DNA of the CDR3 is TGTGCCAGCAGCACCGGGACAGGGGTTTCACCCCTCCACTTT. Filled out from reference TRBV9 and TRBJ1-6, the complete variable domain reads DSGVTQTPKHLITATGQRVTLRCSPRSGDLSVYWYQQSLDQGLQFLIQYYNGEERAKGNILERFSAQQFPDLHSELNLSSLELGDSALYFCASSTGTGVSPLHFGNGTRLTVT.

This sequence joins TRBV12-2 and TRBJ1-2; the table names TRBD1, a call not compared with the DNA. TRBV12-2 is an annotated pseudogene. The CDR3 consists of 17 residues. The CDR3 protein is CASRAGRAGGQGDGYTF. Written as DNA, the CDR3 is TGTGCAAGTCGCGCGGGGCGGGCAGGGGGCCAAGGGGATGGCTACACCTTC.

The chain couples TRBV29-1 to TRBJ1-4, with a weak D call TRBD1 (6 bases). This CDR3 has 13 amino acids. V lost 7 bases to trimming and J lost 6 bases, with 15 bases between them. CDR1 and CDR2 from the germline V gene are SQVTM and ANQGSEA. This CDR3 is CSGSLSGDEKLFF. The CDR3 DNA follows: TGCAGCGGGTCACTCTCAGGGGATGAAAAACTGTTTTTT.

The chain joins TRBV27 to TRBJ2-1; 7 bases line up with TRBD2. The germline V gene encodes CDR1 MNHEY and CDR2 SMNVEV (reference sequence). Trimming removed 6 bases from V and 1 base from J; junction bases left unmatched: 9. The CDR3 length is 16 residues. CDR3 in DNA: TGTGCCAGCAGGCCCGCCCCGGGGGGTTCCTACAATGAGCAGTTCTTC. It translates to CASRPAPGGSYNEQFF.

V and J are TRBV4-1 and TRBJ2-2; 10 positions agree with TRBD1. The CDR3 is 15 residues long. The junction had 4 bases not matched to a gene; V was cut back by 4 bases and J by 5 bases. CDR1 MGHRA and CDR2 YSYEKL come from the germline V gene. The CDR3 is CASSPRTGGTGELFF. CDR3 in DNA: TGCGCCAGCAGCCCTCGGACAGGGGGAACCGGGGAGCTGTTTTTT.

The rearrangement uses TRBV9 and TRBJ2-3; D unclear. The CDR3 runs to 16 residues. CDR1 and CDR2 (germline): SGDLS, YYNGEE. V was clipped by 0 bases and J by 2 bases, with 13 bases between them. CDR3 amino acids: CASSVDTVKSTDTQYF. The CDR3 DNA is TGTGCCAGCAGCGTAGATACAGTGAAGTCCACAGATACGCAGTATTTT.

The chain employs TRBV27 and TRBJ1-3; D ambiguous. Trimming shortened V by 3 bases and J by 1 base, and 4 bases separated the two germline ends. The CDR3 has 13 amino acids. The germline V gene has CDR1 MNHEY and CDR2 SMNVEV (reference sequence). CDR3 sequence: CASSFRSGNTIYF. The CDR3 DNA sequence: TGTGCCAGCAGTTTCAGATCTGGAAACACCATATATTTT.

V is TRBV23-1 and J is TRBJ1-5; D possibly corresponds to TRBD1 (5 bases). TRBV23-1 is reported as an ORF; its role is uncertain. This CDR3 has 14 amino acids. V lost 0 bases to trimming and J lost 16 bases, with 19 bases between them. CDR3 protein: CASSQSPEGPRGHF. CDR3 sequence (DNA): TGCGCCAGCAGTCAATCGCCGGAGGGGCCGAGGGGACATTTT.

The V call is TRBV5-1, the J call TRBJ2-7; 7 bases align to TRBD1. CDR1 is SGHRS, CDR2 YFSETQ, per germline. J was trimmed by 2 bases and V by 4 bases; bases with no gene match: 3. The CDR3 contains 13 residues. The CDR3 bases are TGCGCCAGCAGCGTGGGACAGACCTACGAGCAGTACTTC. It translates to CASSVGQTYEQYF.

This clone was detected once. The V gene is TRBV2, the J gene TRBJ1-4; TRBD1 matches 7 bases. Unmatched junction bases numbered 9, after V lost 7 bases and J lost 7 bases. CDR1 is SNHLY and CDR2 is FYNNEI in the germline V gene. The CDR3 length is 14 residues. The CDR3 loop is CASTYRDSGEKLFF. Written as DNA, the CDR3 is TGTGCCAGCACGTACCGGGACAGTGGTGAAAAACTGTTTTTT.

The chain employs TRBV7-2 and TRBJ2-7; possible D gene TRBD1, 6 bases. V lost 4 bases, J lost 0 bases, and 13 bases lay in between. Germline lookup yields CDR1 SGHTA and CDR2 FQGNSA. The CDR3 consists of 15 residues. The CDR3 sequence is CASSSDRFSSYEQYF. For the CDR3, the DNA is TGTGCCAGCAGCTCAGACAGGTTCAGCTCCTACGAGCAGTACTTC.